This T cell receptor (beta chain) is drawn from a study of brain T cells in children with intractable seizures. Broader study findings: Clones missing pre-surgery may reflect undersampling of that blood sample.

This CDR3 has 15 amino acids. Germline CDR1 and CDR2: SGHNT and YENEEA. Trimming removed 5 bases at V and 7 bases at J, with 18 bases between. The time point: blood from clinic visit 5 months post-surgery; TSC patient then seizure free. The sequenced cases were selected for having the highest brain T cell transcript signatures. Pre-surgery treatment included at least one anti-epileptic drug. The protocol was immunoSEQ multiplex PCR, while the TCRdb copy is restricted to in-frame clones and leaves out a portion. Of about 340,000 clones in the sample, about 94% are singletons; the top ten hold approximately 5%. Comments on this clone: Its target is not known.

This TCR came from a boy younger than two with tuberous sclerosis and intractable seizures. This chain joins TRBV11-3 and TRBJ2-1; tentatively, D is TRBD2 (7 bases). This specimen consisted of peripheral blood, obtained less than 6 months after surgery. The CDR3 DNA is TGTGCCAGCAGCCCAGAGGGGGGGCCAAGGAATGAGCAGTTCTTC. As protein: CASSPEGGPRNEQFF.